The T cell receptor (beta chain) under discussion was sequenced for a study of blood T cells in healthy people across ages. Study-wide results and limits: Whereas aged donors had fewer naive CD4+ cells, long-lived donors had more of them and higher diversity. CMV infection status of these donors was not known.

This clonotype was picked up one time. What it binds is unknown. Combining a sample-barcoded 5' primer with a J-beta primer mix, a second PCR ran for roughly 7 to 12 cycles. TCRdb reprocessed the 5' RACE reads via MiXCR and lists one record per CDR3 protein. The sample has about 1 million distinct CDR3 sequences, around 43% seen once. The germline V gene has CDR1 LGHNT and CDR2 FRNRAP. The CDR3 runs to 14 residues. The germline V and J ends were trimmed by 1 base and 8 bases, with 13 bases remaining between them. This chain joins TRBV12-5 and TRBJ2-3, with D perhaps TRBD2 (5 bases). The clonotype originates from a woman in her sixties in good health. The specimen was blood. CDR3 DNA: TGTGCTAGTGGTTTGGGGCTAGGCGGAGGTACGCAGTATTTT. Residues: CASGLGLGGGTQYF.